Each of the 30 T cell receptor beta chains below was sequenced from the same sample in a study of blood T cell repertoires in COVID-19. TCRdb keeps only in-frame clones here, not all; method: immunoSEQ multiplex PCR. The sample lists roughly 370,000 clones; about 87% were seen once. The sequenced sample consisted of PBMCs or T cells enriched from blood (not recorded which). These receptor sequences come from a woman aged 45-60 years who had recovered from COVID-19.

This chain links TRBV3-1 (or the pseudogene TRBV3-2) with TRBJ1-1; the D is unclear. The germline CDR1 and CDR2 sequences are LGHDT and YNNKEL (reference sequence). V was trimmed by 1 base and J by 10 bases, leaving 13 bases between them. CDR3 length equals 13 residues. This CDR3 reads CASSQVFFGLAFF. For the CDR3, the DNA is TGTGCCAGCAGCCAAGTTTTCTTTGGCCTAGCTTTCTTT.

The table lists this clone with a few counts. CDR3 sequence reads: CASSEAAAGNQPQHF. In nucleotides, the CDR3 is TGTGCCAGCAGTGAAGCAGCCGCCGGCAATCAGCCCCAGCATTTT. The rearrangement joins TRBV2 to TRBJ1-5; D gene ambiguous. The CDR3 is 15 amino acids. Germline V CDR1 and CDR2: SNHLY, FYNNEI. Trimming took off 0 bases at V and 2 bases at J, with 8 bases between the two ends.

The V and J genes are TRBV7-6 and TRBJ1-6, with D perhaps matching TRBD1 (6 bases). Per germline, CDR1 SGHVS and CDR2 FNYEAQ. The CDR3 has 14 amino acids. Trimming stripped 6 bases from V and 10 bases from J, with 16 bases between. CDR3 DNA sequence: TGTGCCAGCAGTAAACAGGGAGAAGGATCACCCCTCCACTTT. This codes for CASSKQGEGSPLHF.

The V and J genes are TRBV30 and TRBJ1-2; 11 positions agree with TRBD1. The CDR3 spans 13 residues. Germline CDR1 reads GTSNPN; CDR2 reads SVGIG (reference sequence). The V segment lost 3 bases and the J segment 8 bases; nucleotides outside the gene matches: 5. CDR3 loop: CAWRDRGLGGYTF. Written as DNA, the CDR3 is TGTGCCTGGAGGGACAGGGGGCTAGGGGGCTACACCTTC.

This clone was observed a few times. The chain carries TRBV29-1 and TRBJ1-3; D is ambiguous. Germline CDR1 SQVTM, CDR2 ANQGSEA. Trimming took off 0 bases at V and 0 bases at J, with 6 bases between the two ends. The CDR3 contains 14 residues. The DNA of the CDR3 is TGCAGCGTTGAAGAACAGAACTCTGGAAACACCATATATTTT. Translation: CSVEEQNSGNTIYF.

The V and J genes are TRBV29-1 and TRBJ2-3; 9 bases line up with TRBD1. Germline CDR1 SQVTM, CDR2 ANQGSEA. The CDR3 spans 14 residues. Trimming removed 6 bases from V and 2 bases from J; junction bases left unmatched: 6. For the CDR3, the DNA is TGCAGCGTCCGCCGGGACAGGGTCACAGATACGCAGTATTTT. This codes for CSVRRDRVTDTQYF.

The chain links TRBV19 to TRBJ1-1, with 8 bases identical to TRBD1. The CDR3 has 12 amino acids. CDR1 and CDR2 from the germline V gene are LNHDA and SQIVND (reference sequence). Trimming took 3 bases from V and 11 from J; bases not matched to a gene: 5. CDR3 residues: CASSIPDREAFF. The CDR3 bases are TGTGCCAGTAGTATCCCGGACAGGGAGGCTTTCTTT. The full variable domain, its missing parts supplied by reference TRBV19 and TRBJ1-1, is DGGITQSPKYLFRKEGQNVTLSCEQNLNHDAMYWYRQDPGQGLRLIYYSQIVNDFQKGDIAEGYSVSREKKESFPLTVTSAQKNPTAFYLCASSIPDREAFFGQGTRLTVV.

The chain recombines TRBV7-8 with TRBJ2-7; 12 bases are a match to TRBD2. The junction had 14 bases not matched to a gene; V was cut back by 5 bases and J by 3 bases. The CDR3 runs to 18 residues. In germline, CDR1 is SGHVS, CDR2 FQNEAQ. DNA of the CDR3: TGTGCCAGCAGCCCTAGGCCCGGACTAGCGGGGCGATTCTACGAGCAGTACTTC. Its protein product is CASSPRPGLAGRFYEQYF. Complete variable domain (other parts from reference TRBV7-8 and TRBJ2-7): GAGVSQSPRYKVAKRGQDVALRCDPISGHVSLFWYQQALGQGPEFLTYFQNEAQLDKSGLPSDRFFAERPEGSVSTLKIQRTQQEDSAVYLCASSPRPGLAGRFYEQYFGPGTRLTVT.

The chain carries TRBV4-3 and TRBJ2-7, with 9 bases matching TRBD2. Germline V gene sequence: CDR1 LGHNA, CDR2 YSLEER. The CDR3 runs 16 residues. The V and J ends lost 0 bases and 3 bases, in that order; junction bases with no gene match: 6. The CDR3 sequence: CASSQDRTSARYEQYF. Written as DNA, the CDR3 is TGCGCCAGCAGCCAAGATCGGACTAGCGCTCGCTACGAGCAGTACTTC.

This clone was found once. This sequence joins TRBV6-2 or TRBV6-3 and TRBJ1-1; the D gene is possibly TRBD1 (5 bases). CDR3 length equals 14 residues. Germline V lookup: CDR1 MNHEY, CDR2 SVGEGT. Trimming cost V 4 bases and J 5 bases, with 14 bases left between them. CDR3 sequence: CASSSVIGDTEAFF. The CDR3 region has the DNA TGTGCCAGCAGTTCCGTGATAGGGGATACTGAAGCTTTCTTT.

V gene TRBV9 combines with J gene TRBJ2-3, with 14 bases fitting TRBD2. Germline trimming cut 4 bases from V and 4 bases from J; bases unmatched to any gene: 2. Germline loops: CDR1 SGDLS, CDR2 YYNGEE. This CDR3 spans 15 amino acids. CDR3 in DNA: TGTGCCAGCAGCCCGACTAGCGGGGGGGCAGATACGCAGTATTTT. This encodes CASSPTSGGADTQYF.

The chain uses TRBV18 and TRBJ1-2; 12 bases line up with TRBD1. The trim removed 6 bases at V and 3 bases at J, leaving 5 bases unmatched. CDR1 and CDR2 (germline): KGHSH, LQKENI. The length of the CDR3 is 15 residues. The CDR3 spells CASSGTGGNDYGYTF. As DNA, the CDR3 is TGTGCCAGCTCCGGGACAGGGGGCAATGACTATGGCTACACCTTC.

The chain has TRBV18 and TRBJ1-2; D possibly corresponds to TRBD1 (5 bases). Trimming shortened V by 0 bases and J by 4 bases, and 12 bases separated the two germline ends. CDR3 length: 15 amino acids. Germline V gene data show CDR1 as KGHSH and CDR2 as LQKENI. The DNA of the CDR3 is TGTGCCAGCTCACCACCGGGGGGACGGCTCTATGGCTACACCTTC. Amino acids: CASSPPGGRLYGYTF.

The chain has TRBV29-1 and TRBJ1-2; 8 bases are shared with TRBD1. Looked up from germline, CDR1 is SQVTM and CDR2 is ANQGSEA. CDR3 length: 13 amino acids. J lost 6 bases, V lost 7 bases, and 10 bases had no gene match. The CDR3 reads CSASGQGPHGYTF. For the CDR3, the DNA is TGCAGCGCTTCTGGACAGGGACCCCATGGCTACACCTTC.

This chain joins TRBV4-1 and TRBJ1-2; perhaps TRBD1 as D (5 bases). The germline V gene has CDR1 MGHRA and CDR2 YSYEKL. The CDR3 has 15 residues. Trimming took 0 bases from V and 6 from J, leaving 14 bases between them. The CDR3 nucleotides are TGCGCCAGCAGCCAAGATCGGCTAGAAGGGGATGGCTACACCTTC. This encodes CASSQDRLEGDGYTF.

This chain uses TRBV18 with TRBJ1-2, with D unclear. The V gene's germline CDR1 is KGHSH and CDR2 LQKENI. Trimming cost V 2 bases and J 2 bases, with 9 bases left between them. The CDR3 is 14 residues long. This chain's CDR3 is CASSPSRVNYGYTF. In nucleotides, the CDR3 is TGTGCCAGCTCACCATCCCGGGTAAACTATGGCTACACCTTC.

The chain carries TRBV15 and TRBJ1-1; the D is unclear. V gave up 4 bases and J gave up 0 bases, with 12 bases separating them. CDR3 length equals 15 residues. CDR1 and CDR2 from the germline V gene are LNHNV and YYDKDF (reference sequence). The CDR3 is CATSMGRMMNTEAFF. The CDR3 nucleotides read TGTGCCACCAGCATGGGCAGGATGATGAACACTGAAGCTTTCTTT. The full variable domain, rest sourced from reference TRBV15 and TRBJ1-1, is DAMVIQNPRYQVTQFGKPVTLSCSQTLNHNVMYWYQQKSSQAPKLLFHYYDKDFNNEADTPDNFQSRRPNTSFCFLDIRSPGLGDTAMYLCATSMGRMMNTEAFFGQGTRLTVV.

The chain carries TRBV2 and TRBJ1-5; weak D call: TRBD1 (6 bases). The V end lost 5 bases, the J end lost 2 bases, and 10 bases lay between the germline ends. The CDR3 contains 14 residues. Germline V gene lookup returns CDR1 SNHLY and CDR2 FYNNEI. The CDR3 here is CASSTGYGNQPQHF. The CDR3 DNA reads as TGTGCCAGCAGTACAGGGTATGGCAATCAGCCCCAGCATTTT.

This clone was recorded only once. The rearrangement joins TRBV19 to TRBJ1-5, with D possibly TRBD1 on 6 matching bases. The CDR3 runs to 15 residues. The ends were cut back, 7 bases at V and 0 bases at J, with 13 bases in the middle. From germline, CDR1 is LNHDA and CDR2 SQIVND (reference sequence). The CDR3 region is CASIKRTASNQPQHF. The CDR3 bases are TGTGCCAGTATAAAGCGGACAGCTAGCAATCAGCCCCAGCATTTT.

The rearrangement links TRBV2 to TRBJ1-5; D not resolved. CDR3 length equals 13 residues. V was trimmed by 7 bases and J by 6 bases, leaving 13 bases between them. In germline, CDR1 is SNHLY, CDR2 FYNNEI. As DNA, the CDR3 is TGTGCCAGCAACCCCGGTCTGAGTCAGCCCCAGCATTTT. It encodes CASNPGLSQPQHF.

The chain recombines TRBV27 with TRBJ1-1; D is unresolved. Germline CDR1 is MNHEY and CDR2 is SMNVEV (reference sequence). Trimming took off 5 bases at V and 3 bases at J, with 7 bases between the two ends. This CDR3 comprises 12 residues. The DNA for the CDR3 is TGTGCCAGCAGTAACAGCTACACTGAAGCTTTCTTT. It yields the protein CASSNSYTEAFF.

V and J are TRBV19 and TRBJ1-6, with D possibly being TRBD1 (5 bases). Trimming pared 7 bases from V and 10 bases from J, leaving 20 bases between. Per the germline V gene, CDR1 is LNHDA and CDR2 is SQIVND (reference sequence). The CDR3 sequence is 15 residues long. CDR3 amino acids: CASTAGLGGWSPLHF. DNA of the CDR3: TGTGCCAGTACCGCGGGCCTCGGGGGATGGTCACCCCTCCACTTT. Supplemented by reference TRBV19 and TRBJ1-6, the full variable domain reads DGGITQSPKYLFRKEGQNVTLSCEQNLNHDAMYWYRQDPGQGLRLIYYSQIVNDFQKGDIAEGYSVSREKKESFPLTVTSAQKNPTAFYLCASTAGLGGWSPLHFGNGTRLTVT.

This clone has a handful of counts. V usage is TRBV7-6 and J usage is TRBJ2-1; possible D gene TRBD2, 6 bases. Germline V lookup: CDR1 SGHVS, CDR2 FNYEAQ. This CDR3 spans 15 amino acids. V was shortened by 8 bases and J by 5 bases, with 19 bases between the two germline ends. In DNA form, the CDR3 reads TGTGCCAGCTCTGGGGGGTGGGGAGGCAACAATGAGCAGTTCTTC. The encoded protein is CASSGGWGGNNEQFF. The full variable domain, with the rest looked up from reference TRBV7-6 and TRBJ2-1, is GAGVSQSPRYKVTKRGQDVALRCDPISGHVSLYWYRQALGQGPEFLTYFNYEAQQDKSGLPNDRFSAERPEGSISTLTIQRTEQRDSAMYRCASSGGWGGNNEQFFGPGTRLTVL.

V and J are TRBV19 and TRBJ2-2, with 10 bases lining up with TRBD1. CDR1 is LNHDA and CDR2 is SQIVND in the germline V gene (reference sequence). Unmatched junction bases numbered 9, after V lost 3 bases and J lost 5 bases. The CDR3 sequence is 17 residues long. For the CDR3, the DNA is TGTGCCAGTAGTATTGGTGTTGGGACAGGGGCAACCGGGGAGCTGTTTTTT. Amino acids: CASSIGVGTGATGELFF. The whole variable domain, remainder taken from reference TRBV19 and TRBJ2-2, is DGGITQSPKYLFRKEGQNVTLSCEQNLNHDAMYWYRQDPGQGLRLIYYSQIVNDFQKGDIAEGYSVSREKKESFPLTVTSAQKNPTAFYLCASSIGVGTGATGELFFGEGSRLTVL.

For the CDR3, the DNA is TGTGCCGGGCACACAGGGGCTGAGACCCAGTACTTC. It is translated as CAGHTGAETQYF. The V gene is TRBV6-5, the J gene TRBJ2-5; 7 bases are shared with TRBD1. The germline V gene encodes CDR1 MNHEY and CDR2 SVGAGI. Trimming cost V 11 bases and J 5 bases; bases outside gene matches: 8. The CDR3 is 12 residues long.

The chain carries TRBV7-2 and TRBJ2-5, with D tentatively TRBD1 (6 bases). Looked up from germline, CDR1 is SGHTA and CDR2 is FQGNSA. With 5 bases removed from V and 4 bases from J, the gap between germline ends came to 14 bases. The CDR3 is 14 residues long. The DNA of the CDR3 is TGTGCCAGCAGCGAATGGACAGCAGGAGAGACCCAGTACTTC. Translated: CASSEWTAGETQYF.

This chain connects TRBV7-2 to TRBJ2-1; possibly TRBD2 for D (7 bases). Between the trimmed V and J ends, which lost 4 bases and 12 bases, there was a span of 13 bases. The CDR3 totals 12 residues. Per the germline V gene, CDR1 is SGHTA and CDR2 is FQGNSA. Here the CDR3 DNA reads TGTGCCAGCAGCTCCTCAAGGGGGGGGCAGTTCTTC. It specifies CASSSSRGGQFF.

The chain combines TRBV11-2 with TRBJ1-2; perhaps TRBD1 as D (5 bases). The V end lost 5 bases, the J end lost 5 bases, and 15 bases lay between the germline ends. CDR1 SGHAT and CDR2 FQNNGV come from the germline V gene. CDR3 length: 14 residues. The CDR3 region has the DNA TGTGCCAGCAGCCCCGGACACCCGATTTATGGCTACACCTTC. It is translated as CASSPGHPIYGYTF. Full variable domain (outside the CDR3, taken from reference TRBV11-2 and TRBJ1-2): EAGVAQSPRYKIIEKRQSVAFWCNPISGHATLYWYQQILGQGPKLLIQFQNNGVVDDSQLPKDRFSAERLKGVDSTLKIQPAKLEDSAVYLCASSPGHPIYGYTFGSGTRLTVV.

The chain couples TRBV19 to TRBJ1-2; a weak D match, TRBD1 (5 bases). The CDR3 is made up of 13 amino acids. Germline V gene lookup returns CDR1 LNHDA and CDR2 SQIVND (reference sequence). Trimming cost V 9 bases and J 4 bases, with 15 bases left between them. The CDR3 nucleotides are TGTGCCAGCCGCCAGGGACTGGTCTATGGCTACACCTTC. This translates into CASRQGLVYGYTF.

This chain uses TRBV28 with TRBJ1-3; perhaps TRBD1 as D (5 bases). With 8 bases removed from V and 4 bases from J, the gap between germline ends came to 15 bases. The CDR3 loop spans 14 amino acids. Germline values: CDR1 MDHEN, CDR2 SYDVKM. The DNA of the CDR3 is TGTGCCAGCGGGACTCCTTCTCGAGGAAACACCATATATTTT. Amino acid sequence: CASGTPSRGNTIYF.